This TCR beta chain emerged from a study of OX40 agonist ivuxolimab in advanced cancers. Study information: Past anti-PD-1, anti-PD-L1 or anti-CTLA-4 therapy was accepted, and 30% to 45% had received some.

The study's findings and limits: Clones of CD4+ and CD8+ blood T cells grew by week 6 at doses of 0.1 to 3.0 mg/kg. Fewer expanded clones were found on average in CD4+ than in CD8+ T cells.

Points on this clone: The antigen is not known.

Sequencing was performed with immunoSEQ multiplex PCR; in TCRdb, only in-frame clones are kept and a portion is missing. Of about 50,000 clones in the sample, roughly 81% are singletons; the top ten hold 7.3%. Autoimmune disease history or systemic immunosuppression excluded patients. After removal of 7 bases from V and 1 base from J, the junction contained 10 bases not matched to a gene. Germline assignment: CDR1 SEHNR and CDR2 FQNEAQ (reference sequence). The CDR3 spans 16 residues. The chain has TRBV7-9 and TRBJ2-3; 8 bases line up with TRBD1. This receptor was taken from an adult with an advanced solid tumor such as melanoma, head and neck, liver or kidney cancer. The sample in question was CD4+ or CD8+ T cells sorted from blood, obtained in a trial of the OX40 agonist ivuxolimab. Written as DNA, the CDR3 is TGTGCCAGCAACTCACTTGGGACAGGAGGCACAGATACGCAGTATTTT. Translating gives CASNSLGTGGTDTQYF.